What follows are 2 T cell receptor beta chains derived from one specimen sequenced in a study of cytomegalovirus exposure and HLA in healthy donors. Primers for the PCR totalled 60 Vbeta and 13 Jbeta. Data came from immunoSEQ multiplex PCR; TCRdb stores just in-frame clones and leaves some out. In the table there are about 210,000 clones, roughly 77% of which are singletons. What was sequenced was PBMCs. All receptors derive from a male donor in good health and CMV-seropositive.

The chain carries TRBV29-1 and TRBJ2-3, with 13 positions matching TRBD2. The V gene's germline CDR1 is SQVTM and CDR2 ANQGSEA. The CDR3 is 15 amino acids. The ends lost 7 bases at V and 6 bases at J; junction bases unmatched: 10. The chain's CDR3 is CSGGLAGVSYDTQYF. CDR3 DNA sequence: TGCAGCGGCGGACTAGCGGGAGTATCATACGATACGCAGTATTTT.

This chain links TRBV28 with TRBJ2-2; 9 nucleotides match TRBD2. J was trimmed by 1 base and V by 6 bases; bases with no gene match: 3. The CDR3 is 15 amino acids. Per germline, CDR1 MDHEN and CDR2 SYDVKM. CDR3 in DNA: TGTGCCAGCAGGGAAGCGGGAGGGAACACCGGGGAGCTGTTTTTT. It is translated as CASREAGGNTGELFF.